These T cell receptor beta chains were read from a single sample in a study of blood T cell repertoires in COVID-19. The repertoire was sequenced with immunoSEQ multiplex PCR; TCRdb's copy has only in-frame clones and lacks some. This sample has fewer than 500,000 clones, with 87% found just once. The sequenced sample consisted of PBMCs or T cells enriched from blood (not recorded which). These receptor sequences come from a woman aged 18-29 years with acute COVID-19. Each CDR3 is given with its conserved first and last residue. Fields, in order: J gene, V gene, D gene, clone size, CDR3 protein, CDR3 DNA. A D gene is named only where the DNA matches it firmly. For some rows the clone size is stated as once, few or many, or as a class when expanded; others skip it.

TRBJ1-1	TRBV28	NA	NA	CASSLGQGLNTEAFF	TGTGCCAGCAGTTTAGGGCAGGGATTGAACACTGAAGCTTTCTTT
TRBJ1-2	TRBV5-6	TRBD1	NA	CASSLGSGQFNYTF	TGTGCCAGCAGCTTGGGTTCGGGACAGTTTAACTACACCTTC
TRBJ1-3	TRBV21-1	NA	few	CASSRGAPSGNTIYF	TGTGCCAGCAGCAGAGGTGCACCCTCTGGAAACACCATATATTTT
TRBJ1-5	TRBV6-2/TRBV6-3	NA	NA	CASSPPIAGQPQHF	TGTGCCAGCAGCCCCCCCATCGCGGGTCAGCCCCAGCATTTT
TRBJ1-1	TRBV19	NA	NA	CASSIVGSHTEAFF	TGTGCCAGTAGTATAGTTGGGAGCCACACTGAAGCTTTCTTT
TRBJ1-2	TRBV14	NA	NA	CASSQVRGYGYTF	TGTGCCAGCAGCCAAGTGAGAGGGTATGGCTACACCTTC
TRBJ1-1	TRBV5-5	NA	NA	CASSFDREAFF	TGTGCCAGCAGCTTTGACAGGGAAGCTTTCTTT
TRBJ2-3	TRBV28	NA	NA	CGSLGPTFTDTQYF	TGTGGTAGCCTCGGCCCGACTTTCACAGATACGCAGTATTTT
TRBJ2-2	TRBV3-1/TRBV3-2	TRBD2	many	CASRISGRRGELFF	TGTGCCAGCAGGATTAGCGGGAGGCGGGGGGAGCTGTTTTTT
TRBJ2-6	TRBV7-9	TRBD2	few	CASSLLGRGSGANVLTF	TGTGCCAGCAGCTTATTGGGGAGGGGATCTGGGGCCAACGTCCTGACTTTC
TRBJ2-5	TRBV18	NA	few	CASSHNGRQETQYF	TGTGCCAGCTCACATAACGGTCGTCAAGAGACCCAGTACTTC
TRBJ2-7	TRBV7-8	NA	NA	CASSVRTGLYEQYF	TGTGCCAGCAGCGTAAGGACGGGATTATACGAGCAGTACTTC
TRBJ2-2	TRBV6-6	NA	NA	CASIRDDSGELFF	TGTGCCAGCATCAGGGATGATAGCGGGGAGCTGTTTTTT
TRBJ2-7	TRBV6-5	NA	NA	CASSYSDPGLLYEQYF	TGTGCCAGCAGTTACTCGGACCCGGGACTGTTGTACGAGCAGTACTTC
TRBJ2-3	TRBV19	TRBD2	once	CASSSGTSNPDTQYF	TGTGCCAGTAGTTCTGGGACTAGTAATCCCGATACGCAGTATTTT
TRBJ2-4	TRBV4-2	NA	NA	CASSSRGAKNIQYF	TGTGCCAGCAGCTCAAGGGGAGCCAAAAACATTCAGTACTTC
TRBJ2-7	TRBV10-1	TRBD2	NA	CASSEQRDHYEQYF	TGCGCCAGCAGTGAACAGCGGGATCACTACGAGCAGTACTTC
TRBJ2-2	TRBV7-3	TRBD2	NA	CASSLTGTTYTGELFF	TGTGCCAGCAGCCTGACCGGGACTACCTACACCGGGGAGCTGTTTTTT
TRBJ1-3	TRBV24-1	NA	NA	CATSPGSGNTIYF	TGTGCCACCTCCCCGGGGTCTGGAAACACCATATATTTT
TRBJ2-1	TRBV5-1	TRBD2	NA	CASSAGTSGREEQFF	TGCGCCAGCAGCGCCGGGACTAGCGGGAGAGAAGAGCAGTTCTTC
TRBJ2-5	TRBV5-4	TRBD2	NA	CASSLAGGQETQYF	TGTGCCAGCAGCTTAGCGGGGGGGCAGGAGACCCAGTACTTC
TRBJ1-1	TRBV10-3	NA	NA	CAREARADMNTEAFF	TGTGCTAGGGAGGCAAGGGCCGACATGAACACTGAAGCTTTCTTT
TRBJ2-7	TRBV19	NA	NA	CASQQEPSSYEQYF	TGTGCCAGCCAACAGGAACCGAGCTCCTACGAGCAGTACTTC
TRBJ1-6	TRBV5-1	NA	NA	CASSLGRESPLHF	TGCGCCAGCAGCTTGGGCAGGGAATCACCCCTCCACTTT
TRBJ2-2	TRBV19	NA	NA	CASKRRGDYSNTGELFF	TGTGCCAGTAAAAGGAGGGGGGACTACTCGAACACCGGGGAGCTGTTTTTT
TRBJ1-3	TRBV25-1	TRBD1	NA	CASSELGQGSGNTIYF	TGTGCCAGCAGTGAATTGGGACAGGGTTCGGGAAACACCATATATTTT